The source of this T cell receptor beta chain is a study of long-term antiretroviral therapy in people with HIV. Study findings and constraints: Blood obtained between 2004 and 2017 may reflect older ART regimens.

Unmatched junction bases numbered 8, after V lost 2 bases and J lost 4 bases. The length of the CDR3 is 16 residues. In germline, CDR1 is KGHSY, CDR2 FQNENV. From each donor, at least one pre-ART PBMC sample and at least two post-ART PBMC samples were obtained. Cryopreserved PBMC samples of roughly 0.95-11 million cells were used for DNA extraction. Regarding this clone: Its specificity is unknown.

It was version v3.0 of the immunoSEQ assay that was run at survey level. Sequencing was performed with immunoSEQ multiplex PCR; in TCRdb, only in-frame clones are kept and a portion is missing. The profile shows 23,000 or so clones, under 85% of them singletons. The V gene is TRBV16, the J gene TRBJ1-2, with 9 bases identical to TRBD1. The sequence was collected from a man aged 25 to 40 with HIV. Sequenced here: unsorted PBMCs, sampled 2.1 years after starting antiretroviral therapy. The CDR3 DNA sequence: TGTGCCAGCAGCCAAAGACCGGGACAGGGAACCTATGGCTACACCTTC. The encoded protein is CASSQRPGQGTYGYTF. The whole variable domain, filled in from reference TRBV16 and TRBJ1-2, reads GEEVAQTPKHLVRGEGQKAKLYCAPIKGHSYVFWYQQVLKNEFKFLISFQNENVFDETGMPKERFSAKCLPNSPCSLEIQATKLEDSAVYFCASSQRPGQGTYGYTFGSGTRLTVV.